Following are 13 T cell receptor beta chains from one sample sequenced in a study of blood T cells in healthy people across ages. The authors ran a second PCR of 7 to 11 cycles using a sample-barcoded 5' primer and a J-beta primer mix. TCRdb re-analysed the 5' RACE reads in MiXCR, keeping a single row per CDR3 protein. This sample has over a million distinct CDR3 sequences; approximately 63% occur once, and the top ten carry roughly 6.3%. Sequenced input: blood. All receptors come from a man aged 18 to 35 in good health.

This clonotype was seen just once. One end of the junction is discordant with germline, which a read error may explain. V is TRBV27 and J is TRBJ2-5; D remains ambiguous. The germline gives CDR1 MNHEY, CDR2 SMNVEV (reference sequence). The CDR3 loop spans 19 amino acids. CDR3: CASKPLSPVRMGLQEAQYF. CDR3 in DNA: TGTGCCAGCAAACCATTAAGCCCAGTGCGGATGGGATTACAAGAGGCCCAGTACTTC.

This chain connects TRBV12-3 or TRBV12-4 to TRBJ2-7; 10 nucleotides agree with TRBD1. V gave up 4 bases and J gave up 2 bases; unmatched junction bases: 8. CDR3 size: 16 residues. This CDR3 reads CASSYTRDRGPYEQYF. The CDR3 nucleotides are TGTGCCAGCAGTTACACCCGGGACAGGGGTCCCTACGAGCAGTACTTC.

This clonotype appeared a few times. This chain connects TRBV6-5 to TRBJ2-5; 7 nucleotides align to TRBD2. The CDR3 spans 13 residues. V was pared by 6 bases and J by 5 bases, with 6 bases of the junction left unmatched. Germline CDR1 reads MNHEY; CDR2 reads SVGAGI. CDR3 residues: CASRTAGRETQYF. The CDR3 bases are TGTGCCAGCAGGACAGCGGGACGGGAGACCCAGTACTTC.

This clonotype was detected a few times. The chain is built from TRBV20-1 and TRBJ1-2; TRBD1 is a possible D gene (5 bases). Germline CDR1 DFQATT, CDR2 SNEGSKA (reference sequence). CDR3 length: 13 amino acids. Trimming removed 0 bases from V and 7 bases from J, with 12 bases in between. The CDR3 loop is CSARDRRGGGYTF. CDR3 in DNA: TGCAGTGCTAGAGATCGGAGGGGCGGTGGCTACACCTTC.

The rearrangement links TRBV10-1 to TRBJ2-4; TRBD2 aligns across 9 bases. TRBJ2-7 explains the end of the DNA better; the J call may be wrong. The CDR3 is 16 amino acids. Germline CDR1 WNHNN, CDR2 SYGVQD (reference sequence). The CDR3 DNA is TGCGCCAGCAGTGAGTCTGTAGCGGGAGTGGGGTACGAGCAGTACTTC. Translating it yields CASSESVAGVGYEQYF.

For the CDR3, the DNA is TGCGCCAGCAGCCGGCGACGAGACTACAATGAGCAGTTCTTC. It is translated as CASSRRRDYNEQFF. The V call is TRBV4-3, the J call TRBJ2-1; the D is unclear. Germline CDR1 is LGHNA and CDR2 is YSLEER. Deletions cut 4 bases from V and 3 bases from J, with 10 bases between. The CDR3 has 14 amino acids.

The table lists this clonotype with a few counts. The chain uses TRBV4-3 and TRBJ2-7, with a weak D call TRBD2 (6 bases). CDR3 size: 16 residues. Germline V lookup: CDR1 LGHNA, CDR2 YSLEER. V shed 0 bases and J shed 2 bases, with 14 bases lying between them. The CDR3 is CASSQEPGLPTYEQYF. DNA of the CDR3: TGCGCCAGCAGCCAAGAACCGGGACTTCCGACCTACGAGCAGTACTTC.

J is TRBJ2-3 and V is TRBV20-1; 11 bases are a match to TRBD2. Germline CDR1 is DFQATT and CDR2 is SNEGSKA (reference sequence). This CDR3 has 14 amino acids. Unmatched junction bases numbered 3, after V lost 3 bases and J lost 4 bases. CDR3 DNA sequence: TGCAGTGCTAGTACTAGCGGGAGTGCAGATACGCAGTATTTT. Translation gives CSASTSGSADTQYF.

This sequence joins TRBV29-1 and TRBJ1-5; no clear D gene. Per germline, CDR1 SQVTM and CDR2 ANQGSEA. With 4 bases removed from V and 6 bases from J, the gap between germline ends came to 19 bases. CDR3 length equals 15 residues. In DNA, the CDR3 is TGCAGCGTTGCCGAGGGATGGGGTGGGAGTCAGCCCCAGCATTTT. Residues: CSVAEGWGGSQPQHF.

The CDR3 here is CASMPGSYEQYF. The CDR3 nucleotides are TGTGCCAGCATGCCCGGGTCGTACGAGCAGTACTTC. This chain uses TRBV2 with TRBJ2-4, with no clear D. The tail of the sequence fits TRBJ2-7 better, so the J call may be wrong. Germline V CDR1 and CDR2: SNHLY, FYNNEI. The CDR3 has 12 residues.

This clonotype was seen a handful of times. The chain carries TRBV20-1 and TRBJ2-1, with 11 bases identical to TRBD2. This CDR3 region has 14 residues. Per the germline V gene, CDR1 is DFQATT and CDR2 is SNEGSKA (reference sequence). With 3 bases clipped from V and 5 bases from J, the junction kept 3 bases outside the gene matches. CDR3 DNA: TGCAGTGCTAGGGGACTAGCGGTAAACAATGAGCAGTTCTTC. Protein: CSARGLAVNNEQFF.

This clonotype showed up just a few times. The chain links TRBV7-9 to TRBJ1-2; D is ambiguous. CDR1 and CDR2 (germline): SEHNR, FQNEAQ (reference sequence). This CDR3 comprises 14 residues. V lost 1 base and J lost 8, with 14 bases in between. The CDR3 reads CASSLGEGLLGYTF. Here the CDR3 DNA reads TGTGCCAGCAGCTTAGGTGAAGGACTCCTCGGCTACACCTTC.

This clonotype occurred a few times. This chain uses TRBV9 with TRBJ2-1; TRBD2 matches 13 bases. The CDR3 is 19 amino acids. The germline gives CDR1 SGDLS, CDR2 YYNGEE. Trimming at V came to 3 bases and at J to 3 bases, leaving 12 bases not matched to a gene. The chain's CDR3 is CASSARTSGGPYDYNEQFF. In DNA, the CDR3 is TGTGCCAGCAGCGCGCGGACTAGCGGGGGCCCTTACGACTACAATGAGCAGTTCTTC.